These 6 T cell receptor beta chains came from one sample sequenced in a study of T cells in Graves' hyperthyroidism and ophthalmopathy. TCR beta CDR3 regions were amplified from RNA transcripts. A first-round RT-PCR of the TCR CDR3 used the HTBI primer set. TCRdb reprocessed the multiplex PCR reads via MiXCR and lists one record per CDR3 protein. The sample has fewer than 500,000 distinct CDR3 sequences, 13% seen once. The sample was blood. These receptors all stem from a man aged 30 to 45 with Graves' hyperthyroidism that later progressed to Graves' ophthalmopathy.

Ten or more counts support this clonotype. This chain uses TRBV11-2 with TRBJ1-2, with 7 bases lining up with TRBD1. The J segment lost 5 bases and the V segment lost 4 bases, leaving 4 bases of the junction unmatched. Per the germline V gene, CDR1 is SGHAT and CDR2 is FQNNGV. The CDR3 runs 13 residues. The CDR3 sequence: CASSWDRPYGYTF. In DNA form, the CDR3 reads TGTGCCAGCAGCTGGGACAGACCGTATGGCTACACCTTC.

The table lists this clonotype with many counts. This sequence joins TRBV12-3 or TRBV12-4 and TRBJ2-7; no definite D call. This CDR3 comprises 13 residues. V shed 7 bases and J shed 2 bases, with 12 bases lying between them. The CDR3 protein is CASMVGSPYEQYF. CDR3 bases: TGTGCCAGCATGGTGGGATCTCCCTACGAGCAGTACTTC.

This clonotype showed up many times. This chain connects TRBV2 to TRBJ2-5; D gene uncertain. Trimming shortened V by 3 bases and J by 5 bases, and 4 bases separated the two germline ends. The CDR3 runs to 11 residues. The germline V gene has CDR1 SNHLY and CDR2 FYNNEI. The CDR3 spells CASSDWETQYF. The DNA of the CDR3 is TGTGCCAGCAGTGATTGGGAGACCCAGTACTTC.

This clonotype occurred many times. This chain uses TRBV5-1 with TRBJ2-3; D gene uncertain. V was cut by 3 bases and J by 6 bases, with 14 bases left in between. The CDR3 has 14 amino acids. Per the germline V gene, CDR1 is SGHRS and CDR2 is YFSETQ. The DNA of the CDR3 is TGCGCCAGCAGCTCCGGTCGAGCTGGGGATACGCAGTATTTT. This encodes CASSSGRAGDTQYF.

The gene calls are TRBV29-1 and TRBJ2-7, with D perhaps matching TRBD1 (5 bases). CDR3 size: 12 residues. Trimming stripped 5 bases from V and 6 bases from J, with 14 bases between. Germline V gene lookup returns CDR1 SQVTM and CDR2 ANQGSEA. DNA for the CDR3: TGCAGCGTTATGACAGCCATCGGCGAGCAGTACTTC. Translating it yields CSVMTAIGEQYF.

The chain joins TRBV19 to TRBJ2-4; D possibly corresponds to TRBD1 (5 bases). The V gene's germline CDR1 is LNHDA and CDR2 SQIVND (reference sequence). This CDR3 comprises 16 residues. For the CDR3, the DNA is TGTGTCAGCTCCGGTGAAAGGACATTAGCCAAAAACATTCAGTACTTC. This translates into CVSSGERTLAKNIQYF.